The TCR beta chain under discussion was sequenced for a study of somatic mutations in cytotoxic T cells in rheumatoid arthritis. Trimming shortened V by 3 bases and J by 5 bases, and 11 bases separated the two germline ends. This CDR3 contains 14 residues. Germline V gene data show CDR1 as LNHNV and CDR2 as YYDKDF (reference sequence). Some clones are missing from TCRdb's copy, which holds only in-frame ones; the method was immunoSEQ multiplex PCR. The sample includes around 21,000 clones, 78% of them seen just once. V usage is TRBV15 and J usage is TRBJ1-5, with D possibly being TRBD1 (5 bases). This sequence was found in an adult with rheumatoid arthritis. Input material: CD8+ T cells sorted from blood. CDR3 amino acids: CATSSRQSDQPQHF. CDR3 DNA sequence: TGTGCCACCAGCAGTCGACAGTCCGATCAGCCCCAGCATTTT.